Below are 18 T cell receptor beta chains sequenced from a single sample in a study of T cells expressing NK-cell markers (dated by TCRdb to about 2020). Library method: 5' RACE. Sequencer: Illumina HiSeq 2000. Reads reprocessed by TCRdb are summarized as one entry per CDR3 protein sequence, and DNA is absent. This sample's table has entries for 150,000 to 180,000 distinct CDR3 sequences. 37% of the sample goes to the ten largest clones. Sample: blood T cells: a sorted CD56 or NKG2C T cell subset, CD4+ or CD8+ T cells, or bulk PBMC T cells (not recorded which). The receptors here all came from a woman aged 50 to 60 in good health. Donor details come from another sample of the same person, matched by shared clones.

This clonotype registers medium-sized by frequency. This chain joins TRBV29-1 and TRBJ1-1; TCRdb's D call, TRBD1, is unchecked because there is no DNA. CDR3 length equals 15 residues. CDR1 and CDR2 from the germline V gene are SQVTM and ANQGSEA. The CDR3 sequence is CSFQGGVNMNTEAFF.

The chain couples TRBV2 to TRBJ2-5. This CDR3 is built from 13 residues. The V gene's germline CDR1 is SNHLY and CDR2 FYNNEI. CDR3 sequence reads: CASSEYLLETQYF.

This chain links TRBV7-6 with TRBJ2-3. The CDR3 runs to 15 residues. The germline V gene encodes CDR1 SGHVS and CDR2 FNYEAQ. The CDR3 loop is CASSQAGYGTDTQYF.

The CDR3 here is CSVEDYSGLEQYF. The genes are TRBV29-1 and TRBJ2-7; TCRdb indicates TRBD2, and absent DNA this call remains unverified. This CDR3 is 13 amino acids long. Germline V gene data show CDR1 as SQVTM and CDR2 as ANQGSEA.

The J gene is TRBJ2-1, the V gene TRBV12-3 or TRBV12-4; TCRdb picks TRBD2, but there is no DNA to check that call. The CDR3 spans 15 residues. The CDR3 spells CASSRLAGPGNEQFF.

This rearrangement joins TRBV28 to TRBJ2-4; the TCRdb D gene call, TRBD1, has no DNA to confirm it. The CDR3 spans 15 residues. In germline, CDR1 is MDHEN, CDR2 SYDVKM. The CDR3 sequence: CASSKGELAKNIQYF.

The rearrangement links TRBV14 to TRBJ1-1; the TRBD1 assignment by TCRdb is unverifiable without DNA. The CDR3 is made up of 16 amino acids. From germline, CDR1 is SGHDN and CDR2 FVKESK. CDR3 region: CASSQTPHGVNTEAFF.

The chain couples TRBV12-3 or TRBV12-4 to TRBJ2-7. This CDR3 is built from 14 residues. CDR3 residues: CASSWTGPLYEQYF.

The chain joins TRBV4-1 to TRBJ1-5; TCRdb gives TRBD1 as the D gene, but with no DNA this cannot be confirmed. The CDR3 totals 15 residues. CDR1 and CDR2 from the germline V gene are MGHRA and YSYEKL. The CDR3 region is CASSLQAGGGQPQHF.

The J gene is TRBJ1-1, the V gene TRBV7-9; TCRdb designates TRBD1, a call that cannot be tested without DNA. The CDR3 length is 11 residues. Per the germline V gene, CDR1 is SEHNR and CDR2 is FQNEAQ (reference sequence). CDR3 loop: CASRQTGVAFF. Variable domain in full (rest from reference TRBV7-9 and TRBJ1-1): DTGVSQNPRHKITKRGQNVTFRCDPISEHNRLYWYRQTLGQGPEFLTYFQNEAQLEKSRLLSDRFSAERPKGSFSTLEIQRTEQGDSAMYLCASRQTGVAFFGQGTRLTVV.

The rearrangement links TRBV7-9 to TRBJ2-1; TCRdb gives TRBD2 as the D gene, but with no DNA this cannot be confirmed. Germline loops: CDR1 SEHNR, CDR2 FQNEAQ (reference sequence). The CDR3 spans 15 residues. The CDR3 protein is CASSFVADYSFEQFF.

The chain uses TRBV6-5 and TRBJ2-7; TCRdb outputs TRBD2, but without DNA this stays unchecked. The germline gives CDR1 MNHEY, CDR2 SVGAGI. This CDR3 spans 12 amino acids. CDR3: CASSYPGREQYF.

This chain connects TRBV7-9 to TRBJ1-6; TCRdb picks TRBD1, but there is no DNA to check that call. Germline assignment: CDR1 SEHNR and CDR2 FQNEAQ (reference sequence). This CDR3 has 14 residues. CDR3 sequence: CASSVGQGGSPLHF.

The gene calls are TRBV24-1 and TRBJ2-2; the TCRdb call, TRBD1, lacks DNA for checking. The CDR3 contains 18 residues. Per germline, CDR1 KGHDR and CDR2 SFDVKD. CDR3 region: CATSATGSQERATGELFF.

The gene calls are TRBV7-9 and TRBJ2-2; TCRdb outputs TRBD2, but without DNA this stays unchecked. CDR3 length: 16 residues. Germline CDR1 SEHNR, CDR2 FQNEAQ (reference sequence). The CDR3 sequence: CASSSGTSGNTGELFF.

According to its frequency, this clonotype is medium-sized. The chain couples TRBV12-3 or TRBV12-4 to TRBJ1-1. This CDR3 is built from 15 residues. The CDR3 spells CASSFLKAAGLRAFF.

This chain links TRBV4-1 with TRBJ2-1; without DNA, the TCRdb call of TRBD2 cannot be checked. The CDR3 is 16 amino acids. Germline V gives CDR1 MGHRA, CDR2 YSYEKL. This CDR3 reads CASSQEPGLADNEQFF.

This sequence joins TRBV12-5 and TRBJ1-2. Germline CDR1 is LGHNT and CDR2 is FRNRAP. The CDR3 runs to 13 residues. CDR3 residues: CASGFGTNYGYTF. The full variable domain, completed using reference TRBV12-5 and TRBJ1-2, is DARVTQTPRHKVTEMGQEVTMRCQPILGHNTVFWYRQTMMQGLELLAYFRNRAPLDDSGMPKDRFSAEMPDATLATLKIQPSEPRDSAVYFCASGFGTNYGYTFGSGTRLTVV.